This passage covers 14 T cell receptor beta chains from one sample sequenced in a study of blood T cells in healthy people across ages. Sample-barcoded 5' priming and a J-beta primer mix drove a second PCR of about 6 to 12 cycles. Using its own MiXCR run on the 5' RACE reads, TCRdb lists one record per CDR3 protein. The sample includes roughly 500,000 distinct CDR3 sequences, less than 25% of them seen just once. Another study also made use of these data, one on T cells of mothers and their children.

The sequencing sample was made of blood. These receptors were collected from a boy younger than 18 in good health.

This clonotype was counted a few times. This chain links TRBV29-1 with TRBJ2-7; 7 bases line up with TRBD2. The length of the CDR3 is 13 residues. Germline loops: CDR1 SQVTM, CDR2 ANQGSEA. V trimming: 7 bases; J trimming: 0 bases; junction bases outside the gene matches: 6. CDR3 protein: CSAAGGFSYEQYF. The CDR3 nucleotides read TGCAGCGCCGCCGGGGGGTTCTCCTACGAGCAGTACTTC.

As regards this clonotype: Germline is not matched at one junction end, which may reflect a read error. The chain uses TRBV20-1 and TRBJ2-5; 14 bases fit TRBD2. The CDR3 totals 15 residues. CDR1 and CDR2 (germline): DFQATT, SNEGSKA (reference sequence). Written as DNA, the CDR3 is TGCAGTGCTAGAGATATGGGACTAGCGGGGGAGATCCAGTACTTC. It yields the protein CSARDMGLAGEIQYF.

This clonotype occurred a few times. The CDR3 DNA reads TGTGCCATCAGTGGGACAGTTAGCCCGTACAATGAGCAGTTCTTC. Protein: CAISGTVSPYNEQFF. V gene TRBV10-3 combines with J gene TRBJ2-1, with a weak D call TRBD1 (6 bases). Germline CDR1 ENHRY, CDR2 SYGVKD. There are 15 residues in the CDR3. Trimming removed 4 bases from V and 4 bases from J, with 14 bases in between.

The chain carries TRBV29-1 and TRBJ2-7; D uncertain. Trimming pared 5 bases from V and 1 base from J, leaving 9 bases between. CDR3 length: 12 residues. Germline loops: CDR1 SQVTM, CDR2 ANQGSEA. This chain's CDR3 is CSVLNPSYEQYF. CDR3 nucleotides: TGCAGCGTTTTAAATCCGTCCTACGAGCAGTACTTC.

This clonotype appeared a few times. V usage is TRBV7-2 and J usage is TRBJ2-5, with 9 bases aligning to TRBD2. Per the germline V gene, CDR1 is SGHTA and CDR2 is FQGNSA. This CDR3 has 14 residues. V shed 6 bases and J 11 bases; nucleotides not matched to a gene: 13. This chain's CDR3 is CASSEGGGARKQYF. The CDR3 DNA reads as TGTGCCAGCAGTGAGGGCGGGGGGGCCAGGAAGCAGTACTTC.

This clonotype was detected many times. This chain connects TRBV3-1 to TRBJ1-4; 7 bases are shared with TRBD1. The germline V gene has CDR1 LGHDT and CDR2 YNNKEL (reference sequence). The length of the CDR3 is 15 residues. J was trimmed by 5 bases and V by 4 bases; bases with no gene match: 7. The CDR3 region is CASSLTGTENEKLFF. The CDR3 DNA reads as TGTGCCAGCAGCCTAACCGGGACAGAGAATGAAAAACTGTTTTTT.

The rearrangement links TRBV2 to TRBJ2-1; 9 positions agree with TRBD2. The CDR3 runs 14 residues. Germline V gene sequence: CDR1 SNHLY, CDR2 FYNNEI. V gave up 3 bases and J gave up 8 bases; unmatched junction bases: 5. Here the CDR3 DNA reads TGTGCCAGCAGTGATTTGCGGGGGGGTCATGAGCAGTTCTTC. This sequence encodes CASSDLRGGHEQFF.

This clonotype was detected only a few times. CDR3 coding DNA: TGTGCCAGCAGCTTAACAGCCTCTGAGATCACCAACACTGAAGCTTTCTTT. This gives the protein CASSLTASEITNTEAFF. The J gene is TRBJ1-1, the V gene TRBV7-3; D gene ambiguous. Trimming removed 0 bases at V and 2 bases at J, with 16 bases between. This CDR3 has 17 amino acids. The germline CDR1 and CDR2 sequences are SGHTA and FQGTGA.

V is TRBV2 and J is TRBJ2-3, with 12 bases aligning to TRBD2. CDR1 SNHLY and CDR2 FYNNEI come from the germline V gene. Trimming at V came to 11 bases and at J to 0 bases, leaving 3 bases not matched to a gene. This CDR3 has 14 amino acids. The CDR3 here is CALAGGTSTDTQYF. As DNA, the CDR3 is TGTGCCCTAGCGGGGGGGACTAGCACAGATACGCAGTATTTT.

The V and J genes are TRBV20-1 and TRBJ1-1; no reliable D call. Germline V gene lookup returns CDR1 DFQATT and CDR2 SNEGSKA (reference sequence). CDR3 length equals 14 residues. Here the CDR3 DNA reads TGCCAAATTAAGGACCCAAACGCGAACACTGAAGCTTTCTTT. Translation gives CQIKDPNANTEAFF.

The rearrangement links TRBV20-1 to TRBJ2-5; TRBD2 matches at 8 bases. Matching the DNA end better, TRBJ2-1 makes the J call doubtful. This CDR3 spans 16 amino acids. Germline V CDR1 and CDR2: DFQATT, SNEGSKA (reference sequence). The CDR3 sequence is CSARGMREAFGNEQFF. For the CDR3, the DNA is TGCAGTGCTAGAGGAATGCGGGAGGCCTTTGGGAATGAGCAGTTCTTC.

The rearrangement uses TRBV5-5 and TRBJ2-5; D is perhaps TRBD1 (6 bases). V was cut by 0 bases and J by 2 bases, with 8 bases left in between. The CDR3 has 14 residues. Germline values: CDR1 SGHKS, CDR2 YYEKEE (reference sequence). CDR3: CASSLAGQQETQYF. The CDR3 DNA sequence: TGTGCCAGCAGCTTGGCCGGACAGCAAGAGACCCAGTACTTC.

The rearrangement links TRBV6-6 to TRBJ2-5; either TRBD1 or TRBD2 may supply D (5 bases each). With 6 bases removed from V and 3 bases from J, the gap between germline ends came to 20 bases. The CDR3 loop spans 16 amino acids. CDR1 and CDR2 (germline): MNHNY, SVGAGI (reference sequence). DNA for the CDR3: TGTGCCAGCAGCCCCGTTTTCCGGGACGGCGAAGAGACCCAGTACTTC. As protein: CASSPVFRDGEETQYF.

The chain carries TRBV29-1 and TRBJ2-1; 12 bases line up with TRBD2. Germline V gene sequence: CDR1 SQVTM, CDR2 ANQGSEA. V trimming: 6 bases; J trimming: 6 bases; junction bases outside the gene matches: 0. CDR3 length equals 12 residues. In DNA form, the CDR3 reads TGCAGCGTGACTAGCGGGAGCAATGAGCAGTTCTTC. Translated: CSVTSGSNEQFF.